A single sample gave rise to the 26 T cell receptor beta chains below, sequenced in a study of OX40 agonist ivuxolimab in advanced cancers. The library was obtained by the immunoSEQ multiplex PCR assay. What TCRdb holds here is the immuneACCESS table cut down to in-frame rearrangements. Part of the clones is not present; checked against another copy, under half of the missing clones reflect an unresolved V gene, and the others are unexplained. The sample table records almost 85,000 clones; over 85% of these occur just once. The leading ten clones occupy approximately 10% of the sample. Sample: CD4+ or CD8+ T cells sorted from blood, taken in a trial of the OX40 agonist ivuxolimab. These receptors were obtained from an adult with an advanced solid tumor such as melanoma, head and neck, liver or kidney cancer.

The rearrangement links TRBV6-4 to TRBJ2-1, with a possible D match to TRBD1 (5 bases). The germline CDR1 and CDR2 sequences are MRHNA and SNTAGT. The CDR3 sequence is 15 residues long. V gave up 6 bases and J gave up 3 bases, with 15 bases separating them. CDR3 bases: TGTGCCAGCAGCCCGGACAACCGTTTCTACAATGAGCAGTTCTTC. Its translation is CASSPDNRFYNEQFF.

This chain connects TRBV29-1 to TRBJ2-7, with 14 bases aligning to TRBD2. This CDR3 contains 14 residues. Germline CDR1 is SQVTM and CDR2 is ANQGSEA. V lost 7 bases to trimming and J lost 4 bases; unmatched junction nucleotides: 6. Written as DNA, the CDR3 is TGCAGCGCTCGAGGGACTAGCGGGAGATACGAGCAGTACTTC. Translated: CSARGTSGRYEQYF.

The chain recombines TRBV27 with TRBJ2-2, with D unresolved. CDR3 length: 13 residues. The V end was cut by 5 bases, the J end by 7 bases, with 11 bases between. The V gene's germline CDR1 is MNHEY and CDR2 SMNVEV (reference sequence). The CDR3 coding sequence is TGTGCCAGCAGTCCCCTTGGAAACGGGGAGCTGTTTTTT. As protein: CASSPLGNGELFF.

V gene TRBV4-2 combines with J gene TRBJ2-7; D is possibly TRBD1 or TRBD2 (5 bases each). The germline V gene has CDR1 LGHNA and CDR2 YNFKEQ. This CDR3 has 17 residues. The V and J ends lost 0 bases and 0 bases respectively, with 15 bases between them. CDR3 amino acids: CASSQDRDLDFSYEQYF. The CDR3 DNA is TGTGCCAGCAGCCAAGACCGGGACCTAGACTTCTCCTACGAGCAGTACTTC.

The chain is built from TRBV11-3 and TRBJ2-1, with unresolved D. Germline CDR1 reads SGHNT; CDR2 reads YENEEA. This CDR3 region has 15 residues. V dropped 1 base and J dropped 0 bases, with 7 bases sitting between them. The CDR3 reads CASSLGLASYNEQFF. CDR3 nucleotide sequence: TGTGCCAGCAGCTTAGGGTTAGCCTCCTACAATGAGCAGTTCTTC.

In its sample, this clone was seen once. This chain joins TRBV27 and TRBJ1-2, with D hard to call. This CDR3 has 13 residues. V was pared by 6 bases and J by 4 bases, with 12 bases between. Per the germline V gene, CDR1 is MNHEY and CDR2 is SMNVEV (reference sequence). CDR3 region: CASSHGSSYGYTF. The CDR3 DNA is TGTGCCAGCAGCCACGGCAGTAGCTATGGCTACACCTTC.

V gene TRBV29-1 combines with J gene TRBJ2-7; 10 bases are shared with TRBD1. This CDR3 comprises 18 residues. V lost 0 bases, J lost 3 bases, and 14 bases stayed unmatched. Germline CDR1 is SQVTM and CDR2 is ANQGSEA. The CDR3 nucleotides read TGCAGCGTTGAAGATACGACAGGGGGCGCCCGTGGAATCTACGAGCAGTACTTC. Translating gives CSVEDTTGGARGIYEQYF.

V gene TRBV10-1 combines with J gene TRBJ2-7; 11 bases map to TRBD1. The CDR3 is 14 residues long. Germline CDR1 is WNHNN and CDR2 is SYGVQD (reference sequence). V dropped 8 bases and J dropped 7; count of bases not matched to a gene: 10. CDR3 sequence reads: CASGRDRGVREQYF. As DNA, the CDR3 is TGCGCCAGCGGTAGGGACAGGGGGGTAAGGGAGCAGTACTTC.

This chain connects TRBV7-9 to TRBJ2-7, with a possible D match to TRBD1 (6 bases). The V end lost 1 base, the J end lost 2 bases, and 12 bases lay between the germline ends. CDR1 and CDR2 (germline): SEHNR, FQNEAQ (reference sequence). The CDR3 is 15 residues long. As DNA, the CDR3 is TGTGCCAGCAGCTTAGTCCCGGACAGCCCCTACGAGCAGTACTTC. This encodes CASSLVPDSPYEQYF.

V is TRBV7-9 and J is TRBJ1-2; 10 bases agree with TRBD1. With 5 bases clipped from V and 5 bases from J, the junction kept 8 bases outside the gene matches. In germline, CDR1 is SEHNR, CDR2 FQNEAQ (reference sequence). The CDR3 has 15 amino acids. The CDR3 DNA reads as TGTGCCAGCAGCCAGGGACAGGGGACACAATATGGCTACACCTTC. Protein sequence: CASSQGQGTQYGYTF.

The V and J genes are TRBV21-1 and TRBJ2-7; TRBD1 is the table's D call, not checked against the DNA. TRBV21-1 is noted as a pseudogene. This CDR3 comprises 22 residues. The CDR3 sequence is CASSKGAGDRGPGSPSSPEQYF. The CDR3 DNA follows: TGTGCCAGCAGCAAAGGAGCTGGGGACAGGGGGCCCGGCAGTCCTTCCTCACCCGAGCAGTACTTC.

The V call is TRBV6-6, the J call TRBJ1-1; D is undetermined. V was clipped by 0 bases and J by 7 bases, with 15 bases between them. Germline V CDR1 and CDR2: MNHNY, SVGAGI (reference sequence). This CDR3 is built from 15 residues. This chain's CDR3 is CASSYSSRPDGEAFF. In DNA, the CDR3 is TGTGCCAGCAGTTACTCGAGTCGCCCGGATGGTGAAGCTTTCTTT.

The gene calls are TRBV7-2 and TRBJ2-3; the D is unclear. The V and J ends lost 5 bases and 0 bases respectively, with 12 bases between them. CDR3 size: 15 residues. The germline gives CDR1 SGHTA, CDR2 FQGNSA. The CDR3 DNA reads as TGTGCCAGCAGCCAGATCAGATCTAGCACAGATACGCAGTATTTT. This gives the protein CASSQIRSSTDTQYF.

This chain connects TRBV27 to TRBJ1-4, with D maybe TRBD1 (6 bases). The CDR3 is 17 residues long. V lost 4 bases and J 3 bases, leaving 18 bases between the germline ends. Germline values: CDR1 MNHEY, CDR2 SMNVEV (reference sequence). This CDR3 reads CASSSGASGPANEKLFF. The CDR3 DNA is TGTGCCAGCAGTTCGGGGGCTTCAGGGCCAGCTAATGAAAAACTGTTTTTT.

About this clone: At one end the junction does not follow the germline gene, possibly because of a read error. The genes are TRBV5-4 and TRBJ2-5, with TRBD1 as a possible D gene (7 bases). The CDR3 contains 13 residues. CDR1 is SGHNT and CDR2 is YYREEE in the germline V gene (reference sequence). CDR3 nucleotides: TGTGCCAGCAGCTTGCTGCGGGACAGAAGCGTGAACTTC. Protein sequence: CASSLLRDRSVNF.

This chain uses TRBV9 with TRBJ2-7; TRBD1 aligns across 7 bases. Losses at the gene ends were 4 bases for V and 5 bases for J; bases not matched to a gene: 9. Germline values: CDR1 SGDLS, CDR2 YYNGEE. The CDR3 has 14 amino acids. CDR3 loop: CASSSTGVSDEQYF. CDR3 nucleotide sequence: TGTGCCAGCAGCTCCACAGGGGTCTCTGACGAGCAGTACTTC.

V is TRBV4-3 and J is TRBJ2-7; a weak D match, TRBD2 (7 bases). The V and J ends lost 1 base and 4 bases respectively, with 11 bases between them. This CDR3 has 14 residues. Germline CDR1 and CDR2: LGHNA and YSLEER. CDR3 DNA: TGCGCCAGCAGCCAAGGCAGGGGAGGGTACGAGCAGTACTTC. Its protein product is CASSQGRGGYEQYF.

The chain links TRBV13 to TRBJ2-7, with D possibly being TRBD2 (5 bases). Trimming removed 6 bases from V and 5 bases from J, with 17 bases in between. The V gene's germline CDR1 is PRHDT and CDR2 FYEKMQ (reference sequence). The CDR3 length is 14 residues. CDR3 sequence (DNA): TGTGCCAGCAGTCGTCTTCGGGGTTCGGACGAGCAGTACTTC. Residues: CASSRLRGSDEQYF.

The chain joins TRBV6-1 to TRBJ2-7; D may be TRBD1 (6 bases). The germline V gene encodes CDR1 MNHNS and CDR2 SASEGT. The CDR3 runs to 15 residues. V was trimmed by 1 base and J by 3 bases, leaving 13 bases between them. The CDR3 protein is CASSEGWTANYEQYF. In DNA form, the CDR3 reads TGTGCCAGCAGTGAAGGGTGGACAGCTAACTACGAGCAGTACTTC.

The chain links TRBV20-1 to TRBJ2-1, with D tentatively TRBD1 or TRBD2 (5 bases each). V gave up 5 bases and J gave up 6 bases, with 8 bases separating them. Germline lookup yields CDR1 DFQATT and CDR2 SNEGSKA (reference sequence). This CDR3 contains 11 residues. CDR3 loop: CSASGANEQFF. CDR3 coding DNA: TGCAGTGCTTCCGGGGCCAATGAGCAGTTCTTC.

Concerning this clone itself: With a far larger clone one base away, a read error is the likely cause. Additional DNA sequences in this sample encode the identical CDR3. DNA of the CDR3: TGTGCCAGCAGCCAAGATAGGGGGAACAATCAGCCCCAGCATTTT. Protein product: CASSQDRGNNQPQHF. The chain uses TRBV4-2 and TRBJ1-5; D might be TRBD1 (6 bases). The CDR3 sequence is 15 residues long. From germline, CDR1 is LGHNA and CDR2 YNFKEQ. V dropped 0 bases and J dropped 3 bases, with 9 bases sitting between them.

The rearrangement joins TRBV11-2 to TRBJ2-7; maybe TRBD1 (5 bases). Trimming removed 5 bases at V and 2 bases at J, with 16 bases between. Germline CDR1 SGHAT, CDR2 FQNNGV. The CDR3 length is 15 residues. CDR3 sequence: CASSPNLQDTYEQYF. CDR3 nucleotide sequence: TGTGCCAGCAGCCCAAACTTACAGGATACCTACGAGCAGTACTTC.

The V gene is TRBV2, the J gene TRBJ2-7; 8 bases fit TRBD1. The J segment lost 1 base and the V segment lost 8 bases, leaving 4 bases of the junction unmatched. The CDR3 sequence is 13 residues long. The germline CDR1 and CDR2 sequences are SNHLY and FYNNEI. CDR3 nucleotide sequence: TGTGCCAGCTCAGACAGGGGTTCCTACGAGCAGTACTTC. Protein product: CASSDRGSYEQYF.

V gene TRBV7-9 combines with J gene TRBJ2-7, with D possibly matching TRBD1 (6 bases). With 4 bases removed from V and 2 bases from J, the gap between germline ends came to 15 bases. CDR3 length equals 15 residues. Germline loops: CDR1 SEHNR, CDR2 FQNEAQ (reference sequence). The CDR3 reads CASSSTGYPPYEQYF. The CDR3 DNA sequence: TGTGCCAGCAGCTCTACAGGGTACCCCCCCTACGAGCAGTACTTC.

The chain links TRBV7-9 to TRBJ2-1, with TRBD2 matching 12 bases. J gave up 7 bases and V 2 bases, and 3 bases lay outside the gene matches. Germline V gene sequence: CDR1 SEHNR, CDR2 FQNEAQ (reference sequence). There are 15 residues in the CDR3. The CDR3 reads CASSLFLAGGNEQFF. The CDR3 nucleotides read TGTGCCAGCAGCTTATTTCTAGCGGGAGGGAATGAGCAGTTCTTC.

The chain has TRBV6-5 and TRBJ2-7; D is undetermined. CDR1 and CDR2 from the germline V gene are MNHEY and SVGAGI. This CDR3 has 13 residues. V gave up 0 bases and J gave up 5 bases, with 8 bases separating them. CDR3 sequence (DNA): TGTGCCAGCAGTTACTCGAGAATCGACGAGCAGTACTTC. Its protein product is CASSYSRIDEQYF.